This T cell receptor (beta chain) came from a study of identical twins (dated by TCRdb to between 2015 and 2016). At the level of the whole study: The study deep-sequenced TCR alpha and beta repertoires from monozygotic twins, unrelated adults of various ages and cord blood to test whether fetal clonotypes persist. Replicate twin experiments were performed at different times using different library preparation protocols to rule out contamination. What the authors observed across the whole study: Conclusions relied on cross-sectional statistical analysis, since the same donors could not be followed over many years. Compared with coincidental sharing between unrelated individuals, out-of-frame TCR alpha sequences shared between twins had an excess of sequences with low generation probability. Abundant cord blood beta clonotypes carried fewer insertions; young adult naive repertoires showed a weaker similar trend, while memory repertoires showed none. Excess twin sharing in beta out-of-frame sequences was weaker because fewer shared sequences lowered the signal-to-noise ratio. In monozygotic twins, out-of-frame TCR alpha sharing was systematically underestimated by recombination models, although the models agreed with sharing between unrelated individuals. Invariant T cells such as MAIT and iNKT could partly confound zero-insertion analyses, although diverse VJ usage argued against such confounding for most clonotypes.

As concerns this clonotype: Its antigen is not yet known. No quality values exist for individual bases; no much larger clone is one base distant.

The protocol used for the library was 5' RACE. Instrument on record: Illumina HiSeq 2000. A universal primer binding site was added through template switching, and the final cDNA carried a unique molecular identifier so that TCR cDNA molecules could be counted accurately. Specific primers in the conserved constant-segment region were used to synthesize first-strand cDNA for TCR alpha and beta chains. To control for contamination, every cDNA library was double barcoded, receiving both a SMART-Mk sample barcode and Illumina barcodes. TruSeq adapter sequences along with Illumina sample barcodes were introduced in two successive PCR steps. TCR alpha and beta cDNA libraries were sequenced on the Illumina HiSeq platform with custom primers. The authors' analysis ran thus. MiGEC was used to process raw reads and extract unique molecular identifiers, and MiXCR was used to find CDR3 positions. For each individual, recombination models were inferred using an EM algorithm with the repgenHMM and IGoR tools. Shared clonotypes were analyzed with the tcR package in R, and sharing was normalized by the product of cloneset sizes. Out-of-frame nonproductive sequences were analyzed to study raw recombination free of thymic and clonal selection effects. Using fastp at Q25 and MiXCR, TCRdb reprocessed the public reads and kept productive beta chains. For every CDR3 protein sequence, its rows merge into one entry that carries the most common genes and DNA. In this record, the V and J calls reflect TCRdb's handling and not the investigators' own analysis. Recorded for this sample are more than 200,000 distinct CDR3 sequences; 9.4% of them occurred a single time. Around 5.1% of the sample belongs to the ten largest clones.

Only healthy Caucasian donors were included. Miltenyi CD45RO+ enrichment and human naive T-cell isolation kits were used to isolate memory (CD45RO+) and naive T cells from PBMC. The CDR3 runs 16 amino acids, cysteine and phenylalanine included. Kept here is only the CDR3 DNA, which spans 48 bases and is read in frame from base 1. For CDR1 and CDR2, the germline V gene lists KGHSH and LQKENI. V loses 5 bases, J loses 5 bases, and the germline ends lie 19 bases apart. Sequencing used memory (CD45RO+) T cells sorted from blood. The cell subset or site label corresponds to: CD45RO+ enriched T cells. The sequence was obtained from a woman aged 18-35 years in good health. The chain couples TRBV18 to TRBJ2-4; the D call is tentative, TRBD1 or TRBD2, as each matches 6 bases. In nucleotide form, the sequence is TGTGCCAGCTCATTCCACATTCTGGGGGGCGAAAACATTCAGTACTTC. Translated, this is CASSFHILGGENIQYF.